This T cell receptor beta chain emerged from a study of blood T cells in healthy people across ages. The study, taken as a whole, reports: It was the long-lived donors that had more naive CD4+ cells and higher diversity than aged donors.

The CDR3 sequence is 15 residues long. The germline V gene has CDR1 DFQATT and CDR2 SNEGSKA (reference sequence). After removal of 3 bases from V and 5 bases from J, the junction contained 12 bases not matched to a gene. This clonotype was found a few times. Antigen specificity is unknown. It was with a sample-barcoded 5' primer and a J-beta primer mix that a second PCR of about 6 to 11 cycles was run. TCRdb analysed the 5' RACE reads with MiXCR anew, one entry per CDR3 protein. The top ten clones hold 28% of a sample with roughly 860,000 distinct CDR3 sequences, about 62% of them seen once. V gene TRBV20-1 combines with J gene TRBJ2-7; 8 positions match TRBD2. The sequence came from a man aged 25-45 years in good health. Sequencing input: blood. The CDR3 sequence: CSASHRAGAADEQYF. The CDR3 DNA reads TGCAGTGCTAGTCATCGAGCGGGGGCGGCGGACGAGCAGTACTTC.